The present T cell receptor beta chain was sequenced within a study of OX40 agonist ivuxolimab in advanced cancers. As for the study in general: Dose-escalation cases comprised hepatocellular carcinoma, melanoma, renal cell or head and neck cancer. The study, taken as a whole, reports: Partial responders receiving 0.1-3.0 mg/kg showed among the lowest clonal expansion. At doses 0.1 to 3.0 mg/kg, CD4+ and CD8+ clones expanded.

Repertoires were generated with immunoSEQ multiplex PCR, while TCRdb's copy carries only in-frame clones and drops some. Of around 50,000 clones listed, more than 70% are singletons. Autoimmune disease history or systemic immunosuppression barred patients. The CDR3 has 18 residues. Trimming at V came to 5 bases and at J to 1 base, leaving 10 bases not matched to a gene. The germline V gene has CDR1 SGHTA and CDR2 FQGTGA. On this clone: Its antigen is undetermined.

The TCR comes from an adult with an advanced solid tumor such as melanoma, head and neck, liver or kidney cancer. The sample consisted of CD4+ or CD8+ T cells sorted from blood, taken in a trial of the OX40 agonist ivuxolimab. This chain uses TRBV7-3 with TRBJ2-3; TRBD2 aligns across 12 bases. The CDR3 region is CASSARTSGTRGTDTQYF. The CDR3 DNA follows: TGTGCCAGCAGCGCCCGGACTAGCGGGACCCGTGGCACAGATACGCAGTATTTT.